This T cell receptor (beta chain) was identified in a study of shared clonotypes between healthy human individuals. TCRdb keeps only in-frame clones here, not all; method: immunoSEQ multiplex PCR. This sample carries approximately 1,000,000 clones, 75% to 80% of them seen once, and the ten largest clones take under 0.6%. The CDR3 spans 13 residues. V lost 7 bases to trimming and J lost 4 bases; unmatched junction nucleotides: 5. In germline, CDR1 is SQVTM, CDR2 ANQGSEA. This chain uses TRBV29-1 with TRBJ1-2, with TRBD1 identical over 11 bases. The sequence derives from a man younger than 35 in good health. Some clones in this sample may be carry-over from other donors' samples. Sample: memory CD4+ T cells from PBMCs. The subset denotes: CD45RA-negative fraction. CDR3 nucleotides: TGCAGCGCCAGGACAGGGGGCGGCTATGGCTACACCTTC. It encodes CSARTGGGYGYTF.